Only one count was recorded for the clone carrying this T cell receptor beta chain. These data are taken from a study of T cell responses to AZD1222 COVID-19 vaccine. Germline loops: CDR1 LNHNV, CDR2 YYDKDF (reference sequence). The V end was cut by 6 bases, the J end by 0 bases, with 7 bases between. The CDR3 spans 13 residues. Profiled with immunoSEQ multiplex PCR; TCRdb holds only in-frame clones, not every one. This sample yields 150,000 to 200,000 clones, of which 90% to 95% are seen a single time; approximately 9.6% belongs to the top ten. Specimen: peripheral blood, collected on day 0 of AZD1222 vaccination. The receptor was isolated from an adult in good health. The chain couples TRBV15 to TRBJ2-3; D is ambiguous. CDR3 loop: CATRWESTDTQYF. For the CDR3, the DNA is TGTGCCACCAGGTGGGAAAGCACAGATACGCAGTATTTT. Using reference TRBV15 and TRBJ2-3 for the parts outside the CDR3, the full variable domain is DAMVIQNPRYQVTQFGKPVTLSCSQTLNHNVMYWYQQKSSQAPKLLFHYYDKDFNNEADTPDNFQSRRPNTSFCFLDIRSPGLGDTAMYLCATRWESTDTQYFGPGTRLTVL.